This TCR beta chain was retrieved from a study of blood T cell repertoires in COVID-19. The table lists this clone with a few counts. Libraries were prepared by immunoSEQ multiplex PCR; TCRdb keeps only in-frame clonotypes and omits some of them. The sample contains approximately 300,000 clones, 65% to 90% of which appear only once. Germline assignment: CDR1 KGHDR and CDR2 SFDVKD. The trim removed 2 bases at V and 1 base at J, leaving 5 bases unmatched. The CDR3 totals 16 residues. The source of this sequence is a young man who had recovered from COVID-19. The genes are TRBV24-1 and TRBJ2-5; the match to TRBD2 covers 8 bases. The sequenced material came from PBMCs or T cells enriched from blood (not recorded which). The CDR3: CATSDSHGGVQETQYF. For the CDR3, the DNA is TGTGCCACCAGTGATTCCCACGGGGGGGTCCAAGAGACCCAGTACTTC.